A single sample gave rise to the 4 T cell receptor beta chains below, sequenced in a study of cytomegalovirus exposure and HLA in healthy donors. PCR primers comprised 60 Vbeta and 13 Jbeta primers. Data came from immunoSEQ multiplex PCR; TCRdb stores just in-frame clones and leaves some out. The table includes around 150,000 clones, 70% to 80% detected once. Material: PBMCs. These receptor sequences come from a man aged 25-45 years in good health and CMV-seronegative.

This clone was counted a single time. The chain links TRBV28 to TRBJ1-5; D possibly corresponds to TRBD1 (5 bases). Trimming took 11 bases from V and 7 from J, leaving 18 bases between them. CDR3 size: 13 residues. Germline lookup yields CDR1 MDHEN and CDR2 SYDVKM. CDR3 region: CAGRAGNQQPQHF. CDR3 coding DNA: TGTGCCGGTAGAGCAGGGAATCAACAGCCCCAGCATTTT.

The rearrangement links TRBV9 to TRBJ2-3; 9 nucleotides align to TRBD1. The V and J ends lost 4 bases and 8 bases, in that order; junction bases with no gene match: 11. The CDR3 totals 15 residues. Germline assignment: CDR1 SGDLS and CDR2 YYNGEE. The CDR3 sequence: CASSSGQGRFGTQYF. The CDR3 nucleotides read TGTGCCAGCAGCTCGGGACAGGGCCGGTTTGGTACGCAGTATTTT.

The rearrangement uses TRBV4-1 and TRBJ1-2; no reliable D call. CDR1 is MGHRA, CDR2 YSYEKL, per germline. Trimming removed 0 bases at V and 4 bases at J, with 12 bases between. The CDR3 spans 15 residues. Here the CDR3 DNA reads TGCGCCAGCAGCCAAGAGCCGGGGATAGTCTATGGCTACACCTTC. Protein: CASSQEPGIVYGYTF.

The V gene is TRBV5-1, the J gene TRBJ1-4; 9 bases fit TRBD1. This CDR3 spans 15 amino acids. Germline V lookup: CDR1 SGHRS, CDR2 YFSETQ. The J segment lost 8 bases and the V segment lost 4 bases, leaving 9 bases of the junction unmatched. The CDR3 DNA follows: TGCGCCAGCAGCCCGGAGGACAGGGGATTCGAAAAACTGTTTTTT. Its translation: CASSPEDRGFEKLFF.